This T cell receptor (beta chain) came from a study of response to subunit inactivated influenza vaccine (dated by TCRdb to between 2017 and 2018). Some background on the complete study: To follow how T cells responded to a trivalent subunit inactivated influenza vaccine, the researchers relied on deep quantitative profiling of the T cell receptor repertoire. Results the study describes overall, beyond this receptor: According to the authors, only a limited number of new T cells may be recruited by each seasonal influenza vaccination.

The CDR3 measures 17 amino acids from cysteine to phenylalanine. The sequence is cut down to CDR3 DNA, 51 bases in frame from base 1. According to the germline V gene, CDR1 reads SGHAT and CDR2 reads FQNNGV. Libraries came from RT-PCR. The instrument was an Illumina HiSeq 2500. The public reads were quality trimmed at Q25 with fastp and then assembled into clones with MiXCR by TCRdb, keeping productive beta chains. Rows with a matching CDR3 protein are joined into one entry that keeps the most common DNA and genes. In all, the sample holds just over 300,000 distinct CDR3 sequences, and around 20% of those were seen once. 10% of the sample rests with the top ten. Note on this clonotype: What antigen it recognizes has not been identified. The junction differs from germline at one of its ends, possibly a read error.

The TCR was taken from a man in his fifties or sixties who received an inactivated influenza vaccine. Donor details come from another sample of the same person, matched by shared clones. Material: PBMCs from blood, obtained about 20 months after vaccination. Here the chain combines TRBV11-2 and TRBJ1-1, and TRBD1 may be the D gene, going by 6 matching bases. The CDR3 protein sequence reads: CASSLGGGTAMNTGAFF. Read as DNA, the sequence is TGTGCCAGCAGCTTAGGAGGGGGGACCGCAATGAACACTGGAGCTTTCTTT.